This entry lists 24 T cell receptor beta chains sequenced from one sample in a study of shared clonotypes between healthy human individuals (dated by TCRdb to about 2020). Libraries came from the immunoSEQ multiplex PCR assay. TCRdb's version of the immuneACCESS table is confined to in-frame rearrangements and falls short of the full clone set. An unresolved V gene accounts for under half of the shortfall where checked; the remainder is of unknown origin. This sample gives some 2 million clones in total; 85% to 95% of them show up just once. 1.2% of the sample lies in the top ten. CD8 naive samples consisted of CD45RO-negative cells that were positively selected for CCR7, yielding a CD45RA+CCR7+ population without TemRA cells. The sample comprised naive CD8+ T cells sorted from blood. The cell subset or site label for this specimen denotes: CD45RA+CCR7+. The source is a man aged 18 to 35 in good health.

The gene calls are TRBV6-1 and TRBJ1-2; 8 nucleotides align to TRBD1. J was trimmed by 9 bases and V by 4 bases; bases with no gene match: 10. The CDR3 covers 14 residues. Germline V CDR1 and CDR2: MNHNS, SASEGT. CDR3 coding DNA: TGTGCCAGCAGTGCGACAGGGGCCGTAATGAGCTACACCTTC. Encoded protein: CASSATGAVMSYTF.

On this clone itself: The same CDR3 arises from other DNA sequences in this sample as well. The V call is TRBV13, the J call TRBJ2-3; D is unresolved. The CDR3 is 12 residues long. Trimming removed 0 bases at V and 5 bases at J, with 3 bases between. Germline CDR1 PRHDT, CDR2 FYEKMQ (reference sequence). CDR3 in DNA: TGTGCCAGCAGCTTAGGACTAGATACGCAGTATTTT. The encoded protein is CASSLGLDTQYF.

As regards this clone: Other nucleotide sequences from this sample produce the same CDR3. The chain has TRBV6-1 and TRBJ1-6, with a possible D match to TRBD1 (6 bases). The CDR3 is 16 residues long. V was cut by 2 bases and J by 0 bases, with 8 bases left in between. The germline CDR1 and CDR2 sequences are MNHNS and SASEGT. CDR3 bases: TGTGCCAGCAGTGAATTGACAGGCTCCTATAATTCACCCCTCCACTTT. Translating gives CASSELTGSYNSPLHF.

This clone was counted only a few times. The rearrangement uses TRBV4-1 and TRBJ1-1; maybe TRBD1 (5 bases). Germline lookup yields CDR1 MGHRA and CDR2 YSYEKL. The V end lost 4 bases, the J end lost 1 base, and 7 bases lay between the germline ends. This CDR3 has 13 amino acids. CDR3 coding DNA: TGCGCCAGCAGCCTCGGGGGGAACACTGAAGCTTTCTTT. Its protein is CASSLGGNTEAFF.

This rearrangement joins TRBV27 to TRBJ2-3, with D unresolved. Trimming cost V 5 bases and J 6 bases, with 9 bases left between them. The CDR3 extends over 12 amino acids. Looked up from germline, CDR1 is MNHEY and CDR2 is SMNVEV (reference sequence). Here the CDR3 reads CASSPRLDTQYF. Here the CDR3 DNA reads TGTGCCAGCAGTCCCAGACTCGATACGCAGTATTTT.

The chain recombines TRBV4-1 with TRBJ2-7; TRBD2 matches 7 bases. Trimming took 5 bases from V and 4 from J; bases not matched to a gene: 11. Germline lookup yields CDR1 MGHRA and CDR2 YSYEKL. The CDR3 is 15 residues long. The CDR3 sequence: CASSTGASGIYEQYF. For the CDR3, the DNA is TGCGCCAGCAGCACCGGTGCTAGCGGAATTTACGAGCAGTACTTC.

This chain joins TRBV6-5 and TRBJ2-2; 7 bases are shared with TRBD1. J was trimmed by 4 bases and V by 1 base; bases with no gene match: 3. CDR1 is MNHEY and CDR2 is SVGAGI in the germline V gene. The CDR3 totals 15 residues. CDR3 sequence: CASSYFDRATGELFF. The CDR3 DNA sequence: TGTGCCAGCAGTTACTTCGACAGGGCCACCGGGGAGCTGTTTTTT.

This clone showed up just once. This chain joins TRBV5-6 and TRBJ2-7; no firm D call. V was shortened by 0 bases and J by 0 bases, with 10 bases between the two germline ends. Germline values: CDR1 SGHDT, CDR2 YYEEEE. CDR3 length: 15 amino acids. In nucleotides, the CDR3 is TGTGCCAGCAGCTTGGGGACGGCAAGCTCCTACGAGCAGTACTTC. It yields the protein CASSLGTASSYEQYF.

This chain links TRBV27 with TRBJ2-1; 8 bases fit TRBD2. After removal of 5 bases from V and 1 base from J, the junction contained 7 bases not matched to a gene. Germline-derived CDR1 and CDR2 are MNHEY and SMNVEV (reference sequence). The CDR3 consists of 16 residues. This chain's CDR3 is CASSTDSSGSYNEQFF. In DNA form, the CDR3 reads TGTGCCAGCAGTACCGACTCTAGCGGGTCCTACAATGAGCAGTTCTTC.

This clone was observed once. The chain links TRBV6-5 to TRBJ1-6; D perhaps matches TRBD1 (6 bases). This CDR3 comprises 13 residues. Germline CDR1 is MNHEY and CDR2 is SVGAGI. V lost 10 bases, J lost 5 bases, and 12 bases lay in between. The CDR3 loop reads CATSGQHNSPLHF. The CDR3 coding sequence is TGTGCCACGTCCGGACAGCATAATTCACCCCTCCACTTT.

This chain joins TRBV5-5 and TRBJ2-2; tentative D call: TRBD1 (5 bases). V was shortened by 0 bases and J by 6 bases, with 12 bases between the two germline ends. CDR3 size: 15 residues. The germline V gene encodes CDR1 SGHKS and CDR2 YYEKEE (reference sequence). CDR3 residues: CASSLDRPRSGELFF. Here the CDR3 DNA reads TGTGCCAGCAGCTTGGACAGGCCGAGGTCCGGGGAGCTGTTTTTT.

The V gene is TRBV5-1, the J gene TRBJ1-1; 7 nucleotides match TRBD1. V was pared by 0 bases and J by 5 bases, with 10 bases of the junction left unmatched. The germline V gene encodes CDR1 SGHRS and CDR2 YFSETQ. The CDR3 contains 16 residues. The CDR3 DNA sequence: TGCGCCAGCAGCTTGGTATTGAGGGGGCTGGAAACTGAAGCTTTCTTT. Translated, it gives CASSLVLRGLETEAFF.

This clone was counted once. This chain links TRBV27 with TRBJ1-6, with 7 bases fitting TRBD1. CDR1 is MNHEY and CDR2 is SMNVEV in the germline V gene (reference sequence). V lost 4 bases, J lost 10 bases, and 10 bases stayed unmatched. The CDR3 length is 15 residues. Here the CDR3 DNA reads TGTGCCAGCAGTTCCCCGCAGACAGGGATATCACCCCTCCACTTT. The encoded protein is CASSSPQTGISPLHF.

In DNA form, the CDR3 reads TGTGCCAGCAGCTTGACGGGGCCGCTGTCCTACAATGAGCAGTTCTTC. Translating it yields CASSLTGPLSYNEQFF. V and J are TRBV5-6 and TRBJ2-1; D may be TRBD1 or TRBD2 (5 bases each). With 1 base removed from V and 1 base from J, the gap between germline ends came to 12 bases. CDR1 is SGHDT and CDR2 is YYEEEE in the germline V gene. CDR3 length: 16 amino acids.

The CDR3 reads CARKDRIDEQYF. CDR3 DNA sequence: TGTGCCAGAAAGGACAGGATCGACGAGCAGTACTTC. The J gene is TRBJ2-7, the V gene TRBV6-4; 7 bases match TRBD1. Trimming at V came to 9 bases and at J to 5 bases, leaving 7 bases not matched to a gene. The CDR3 sequence is 12 residues long. CDR1 is MRHNA, CDR2 SNTAGT, per germline.

The CDR3 region has the DNA TGTGCCAGCAGCCAATCAGGGTTGAACACCGGGGAGCTGTTTTTT. It yields the protein CASSQSGLNTGELFF. The chain recombines TRBV4-2 with TRBJ2-2, with TRBD1 as a possible D gene (5 bases). The CDR3 has 15 residues. Germline V CDR1 and CDR2: LGHNA, YNFKEQ. The V end was cut by 2 bases, the J end by 1 base, with 8 bases between.

The chain is built from TRBV7-9 and TRBJ2-7; D not certain. This CDR3 region has 12 residues. Deletions cut 5 bases from V and 6 bases from J, with 11 bases between. Germline assignment: CDR1 SEHNR and CDR2 FQNEAQ (reference sequence). For the CDR3, the DNA is TGTGCCAGCAGCCCCGCGTCCCGCGAGCAGTACTTC. Translation: CASSPASREQYF.

CDR3 amino acids: CASSEAMAVLGNTIYF. DNA of the CDR3: TGTGCCAGCAGTGAAGCTATGGCAGTCCTCGGGAACACCATATATTTT. The chain joins TRBV2 to TRBJ1-3; D is undetermined. Germline lookup yields CDR1 SNHLY and CDR2 FYNNEI. V dropped 0 bases and J dropped 7 bases, with 16 bases sitting between them. The CDR3 has 16 amino acids.

This clone appeared a single time. The chain carries TRBV30 and TRBJ2-7, with 11 bases lining up with TRBD1. Per germline, CDR1 GTSNPN and CDR2 SVGIG (reference sequence). The V and J ends lost 2 bases and 6 bases, in that order; junction bases with no gene match: 9. The CDR3 extends over 15 amino acids. The CDR3 loop is CAWSFVGQGVGEQYF. The CDR3 DNA is TGTGCCTGGAGTTTCGTGGGACAGGGGGTAGGCGAGCAGTACTTC. The full variable domain, in which reference TRBV30 and TRBJ2-7 provide the parts outside the CDR3, is SQTIHQWPATLVQPVGSPLSLECTVEGTSNPNLYWYRQAAGRGLQLLFYSVGIGQISSEVPQNLSASRPQDRQFILSSKKLLLSDSGFYLCAWSFVGQGVGEQYFGPGTRLTVT.

The chain uses TRBV27 and TRBJ2-3, with D hard to call. The CDR3 loop spans 16 amino acids. The germline gives CDR1 MNHEY, CDR2 SMNVEV (reference sequence). The germline V and J ends were trimmed by 5 bases and 3 bases, with 18 bases remaining between them. Here the CDR3 reads CASSPPEGTKTDTQYF. Here the CDR3 DNA reads TGTGCCAGCAGTCCGCCGGAAGGAACTAAAACAGATACGCAGTATTTT.

This clone has a single count. The chain has TRBV28 and TRBJ1-1, with D unresolved. There are 15 residues in the CDR3. Germline V lookup: CDR1 MDHEN, CDR2 SYDVKM. Between the trimmed V and J ends, which lost 8 bases and 4 bases, there was a span of 20 bases. CDR3 region: CASFEEGAPPTEAFF. The CDR3 DNA follows: TGTGCCAGCTTTGAGGAGGGTGCCCCCCCCACTGAAGCTTTCTTT.

Concerning this clone itself: Different DNA sequences within this sample yield the same CDR3. V usage is TRBV6-4 and J usage is TRBJ2-1; D might be TRBD2 (5 bases). V was trimmed by 0 bases and J by 4 bases, leaving 10 bases between them. Germline loops: CDR1 MRHNA, CDR2 SNTAGT. The CDR3 consists of 15 residues. The CDR3 DNA reads TGTGCCAGCAGTGACTCCAGCGGACCTTACAATGAGCAGTTCTTC. This codes for CASSDSSGPYNEQFF.

The chain combines TRBV9 with TRBJ2-1, with TRBD2 identical over 12 bases. Trimming removed 7 bases from V and 0 bases from J; junction bases left unmatched: 17. This CDR3 has 20 residues. Germline V lookup: CDR1 SGDLS, CDR2 YYNGEE. The CDR3 loop reads CASSNPRTSGEQSSYNEQFF. DNA for the CDR3: TGTGCCAGCTCCAACCCCAGGACTAGCGGGGAGCAAAGCTCCTACAATGAGCAGTTCTTC.

The J gene is TRBJ1-3, the V gene TRBV6-1; no definite D call. Germline loops: CDR1 MNHNS, CDR2 SASEGT. The germline V and J ends were trimmed by 0 bases and 6 bases, with 15 bases remaining between them. The CDR3 consists of 16 residues. The CDR3: CASSEASGIFVNTIYF. The CDR3 DNA is TGTGCCAGCAGTGAAGCCTCGGGGATTTTTGTAAACACCATATATTTT.